One and the same sample provided the 29 T cell receptor beta chains below, sequenced in a study of cytomegalovirus exposure and HLA in healthy donors. Primers for the PCR totalled 60 Vbeta and 13 Jbeta. Some clones are missing from TCRdb's copy, which holds only in-frame ones; the method was immunoSEQ multiplex PCR. The sample holds 120,000 to 150,000 clones, roughly 80% seen once. What was sequenced was PBMCs. All receptors come from a woman aged 40 to 50 in good health and CMV-seropositive.

The chain couples TRBV5-1 to TRBJ2-3; TRBD2 matches at 7 bases. There are 16 residues in the CDR3. V was pared by 4 bases and J by 2 bases, with 10 bases of the junction left unmatched. CDR1 is SGHRS and CDR2 is YFSETQ in the germline V gene. In nucleotides, the CDR3 is TGCGCCAGCAGCCTCAGCGTGGGAGGGAACACAGATACGCAGTATTTT. Translating gives CASSLSVGGNTDTQYF.

This clone has just one count. This chain links TRBV18 with TRBJ2-3; 8 bases map to TRBD2. The germline V gene has CDR1 KGHSH and CDR2 LQKENI. The V gene end was trimmed by 5 bases and the J gene end by 0 bases; junction bases not matched to a gene: 10. The CDR3 is 17 amino acids. Here the CDR3 reads CASSTLPSSGSTDTQYF. In DNA form, the CDR3 reads TGTGCCAGCTCAACATTGCCCTCTAGCGGGAGCACAGATACGCAGTATTTT.

This sequence joins TRBV7-9 and TRBJ2-7; weak D call: TRBD2 (6 bases). This CDR3 contains 14 residues. The V gene lost 1 base and the J gene lost 6 bases, with 13 bases spanning the gap. CDR1 is SEHNR and CDR2 is FQNEAQ in the germline V gene (reference sequence). Written as DNA, the CDR3 is TGTGCCAGCAGCTTAGTAGGGCGGGACGGCGAGCAGTACTTC. Its protein is CASSLVGRDGEQYF.

Note on this clone: The sample has other DNA sequences that encode this CDR3 too. The chain has TRBV27 and TRBJ2-7, with D possibly TRBD2 on 5 matching bases. The V gene lost 2 bases and the J gene lost 0 bases, with 5 bases spanning the gap. This CDR3 contains 13 residues. Looked up from germline, CDR1 is MNHEY and CDR2 is SMNVEV (reference sequence). The CDR3 DNA is TGTGCCAGCAGTTTAACTAGCTCCTACGAGCAGTACTTC. This sequence encodes CASSLTSSYEQYF.

This chain joins TRBV7-9 and TRBJ2-2; TRBD1 matches at 9 bases. There are 17 residues in the CDR3. In germline, CDR1 is SEHNR, CDR2 FQNEAQ (reference sequence). V dropped 4 bases and J dropped 4; count of bases not matched to a gene: 10. CDR3 loop: CASSSSPGQGSTGELFF. The CDR3 DNA reads TGTGCCAGCAGCTCTTCTCCGGGACAGGGAAGCACCGGGGAGCTGTTTTTT.

CDR3 in amino acids: CASSQDGPDTGELFF. CDR3 DNA: TGCGCCAGCAGCCAAGATGGGCCGGACACCGGGGAGCTGTTTTTT. The chain carries TRBV4-3 and TRBJ2-2; D is uncertain. CDR3 length: 15 residues. CDR1 LGHNA and CDR2 YSLEER come from the germline V gene. V was trimmed by 0 bases and J by 3 bases, leaving 8 bases between them.

The chain links TRBV9 to TRBJ2-7, with 9 bases aligning to TRBD2. Trimming removed 1 base from V and 4 bases from J; junction bases left unmatched: 6. The CDR3 contains 15 residues. The germline V gene encodes CDR1 SGDLS and CDR2 YYNGEE. CDR3 DNA: TGTGCCAGCAGCGTATCAGCGGGAGGAATTTACGAGCAGTACTTC. Translated, it gives CASSVSAGGIYEQYF.

The chain joins TRBV11-1 to TRBJ2-7, with 10 bases lining up with TRBD1. With V trimmed by 3 bases and J by 4 bases, 9 bases remained unmatched. Germline-derived CDR1 and CDR2 are SGHAT and FQDESV (reference sequence). The CDR3 sequence is 16 residues long. For the CDR3, the DNA is TGTGCCAGCAGCTTGAGGGACAGGGGAATCGTGTACGAGCAGTACTTC. Residues: CASSLRDRGIVYEQYF.

The genes are TRBV6-1 and TRBJ1-5; TRBD1 matches at 8 bases. The junction had 7 bases not matched to a gene; V was cut back by 6 bases and J by 3 bases. Per germline, CDR1 MNHNS and CDR2 SASEGT. The CDR3 is made up of 15 amino acids. As DNA, the CDR3 is TGTGCCAGCAGGAAGGGACAGGCTTACAATCAGCCCCAGCATTTT. Protein: CASRKGQAYNQPQHF.

The J gene is TRBJ1-4, the V gene TRBV10-3; 8 bases match TRBD1. Losses at the gene ends were 10 bases for V and 8 bases for J; bases not matched to a gene: 9. CDR1 and CDR2 (germline): ENHRY, SYGVKD. The CDR3 length is 13 residues. The CDR3 reads CATQTGVREKLFF. The DNA of the CDR3 is TGTGCCACGCAGACAGGGGTGCGGGAAAAACTGTTTTTT.

This chain links TRBV7-8 with TRBJ1-2; possibly TRBD1 for D (5 bases). Trimming removed 5 bases at V and 4 bases at J, with 8 bases between. The CDR3 loop spans 12 amino acids. CDR1 is SGHVS and CDR2 is FQNEAQ in the germline V gene. This chain's CDR3 is CASSRQSYGYTF. Written as DNA, the CDR3 is TGTGCCAGCAGCCGACAGAGCTATGGCTACACCTTC.

DNA of the CDR3: TGTGCCAGCAGTTTGGACAGGGGGCATACTGAAGCTTTCTTT. As protein: CASSLDRGHTEAFF. The J gene is TRBJ1-1, the V gene TRBV28; 11 bases match TRBD1. V was pared by 3 bases and J by 5 bases, with 2 bases of the junction left unmatched. This CDR3 comprises 14 residues. Germline CDR1 and CDR2: MDHEN and SYDVKM. Complete variable domain (other parts from reference TRBV28 and TRBJ1-1): DVKVTQSSRYLVKRTGEKVFLECVQDMDHENMFWYRQDPGLGLRLIYFSYDVKMKEKGDIPEGYSVSREKKERFSLILESASTNQTSMYLCASSLDRGHTEAFFGQGTRLTVV.

The CDR3 coding sequence is TGTGCCAGCAGCGTAGAAATGGGCAGGGTTGGAGAGACCCAGTACTTC. It specifies CASSVEMGRVGETQYF. This rearrangement joins TRBV9 to TRBJ2-5, with D maybe TRBD1 (5 bases). The V and J ends lost 0 bases and 4 bases respectively, with 16 bases between them. From germline, CDR1 is SGDLS and CDR2 YYNGEE. This CDR3 region has 16 residues.

The V and J genes are TRBV10-3 and TRBJ1-5; D ambiguous. The germline V gene has CDR1 ENHRY and CDR2 SYGVKD. The CDR3 totals 14 residues. Trimming cost V 8 bases and J 4 bases, with 15 bases left between them. Written as DNA, the CDR3 is TGTGCCATCGGGCCTGGGCAGACGAATCAGCCCCAGCATTTT. This gives the protein CAIGPGQTNQPQHF.

The chain employs TRBV19 and TRBJ2-7, with D tentatively TRBD2 (5 bases). The CDR3 covers 13 residues. V shed 8 bases and J shed 4 bases, with 15 bases lying between them. Germline CDR1 and CDR2: LNHDA and SQIVND (reference sequence). The CDR3 is CASSPGNRYEQYF. In DNA form, the CDR3 reads TGTGCCAGTTCCCCCGGGAACCGATACGAGCAGTACTTC. Full variable domain (rest looked up from reference TRBV19 and TRBJ2-7): DGGITQSPKYLFRKEGQNVTLSCEQNLNHDAMYWYRQDPGQGLRLIYYSQIVNDFQKGDIAEGYSVSREKKESFPLTVTSAQKNPTAFYLCASSPGNRYEQYFGPGTRLTVT.

On this clone itself: Other DNA sequences from this sample encode an identical CDR3 as well. V and J are TRBV9 and TRBJ2-7, with 7 bases that match TRBD1. The CDR3 is 14 residues long. The germline V gene has CDR1 SGDLS and CDR2 YYNGEE. Trimming took 0 bases from V and 4 from J; bases not matched to a gene: 4. The DNA for the CDR3 is TGTGCCAGCAGCGTAGCCTACAGGGGATACGAGCAGTACTTC. Its translation: CASSVAYRGYEQYF.

This clone was seen only once. The chain joins TRBV27 to TRBJ1-1; 10 bases fit TRBD1. Losses at the gene ends were 1 base for V and 3 bases for J; bases not matched to a gene: 2. CDR1 is MNHEY and CDR2 is SMNVEV in the germline V gene (reference sequence). The CDR3 runs to 15 residues. CDR3: CASSLWTGGDTEAFF. Here the CDR3 DNA reads TGTGCCAGCAGTTTATGGACAGGGGGTGACACTGAAGCTTTCTTT.

This clone was observed a few times. The chain combines TRBV5-5 with TRBJ1-4; 9 nucleotides line up with TRBD1. The CDR3 is 14 residues long. V dropped 3 bases and J dropped 8; count of bases not matched to a gene: 5. Germline CDR1 reads SGHKS; CDR2 reads YYEKEE (reference sequence). CDR3 amino acids: CASSWGQGGEKLFF. CDR3 DNA sequence: TGTGCCAGCAGCTGGGGACAGGGAGGGGAAAAACTGTTTTTT. Complete variable domain (other parts from reference TRBV5-5 and TRBJ1-4): DAGVTQSPTHLIKTRGQQVTLRCSPISGHKSVSWYQQVLGQGPQFIFQYYEKEERGRGNFPDRFSARQFPNYSSELNVNALLLGDSALYLCASSWGQGGEKLFFGSGTQLSVL.

The chain recombines TRBV10-3 with TRBJ2-7, with TRBD1 matching over 7 bases. Germline V gene data show CDR1 as ENHRY and CDR2 as SYGVKD. The V gene end was trimmed by 3 bases and the J gene end by 3 bases; junction bases not matched to a gene: 8. The CDR3 spans 15 residues. CDR3 loop: CAISEGTASGYEQYF. CDR3 in DNA: TGTGCCATCAGTGAAGGGACAGCCAGCGGCTACGAGCAGTACTTC.

The chain employs TRBV9 and TRBJ2-3; 13 bases agree with TRBD2. V lost 3 bases and J lost 0; bases outside the gene matches: 10. The V gene's germline CDR1 is SGDLS and CDR2 YYNGEE. The CDR3 is made up of 19 amino acids. CDR3 sequence (DNA): TGTGCCAGCAGCGAGAAAATAGGGACTAGCGGGACTAGCACAGATACGCAGTATTTT. Translation: CASSEKIGTSGTSTDTQYF.

The sample holds a few counts of this clone. The gene calls are TRBV7-6 and TRBJ1-6; D unclear. The V and J ends lost 7 bases and 6 bases respectively, with 7 bases between them. The CDR3 loop spans 12 amino acids. Germline V gene lookup returns CDR1 SGHVS and CDR2 FNYEAQ. The CDR3 protein is CASNSPNSPLHF. The CDR3, as DNA: TGTGCCAGCAACTCCCCTAATTCACCCCTCCACTTT.

The sample holds a few counts of this clone. The chain combines TRBV6-5 with TRBJ2-2, with TRBD2 matching over 10 bases. CDR3 size: 14 residues. V lost 6 bases to trimming and J lost 4 bases; unmatched junction nucleotides: 2. Per germline, CDR1 MNHEY and CDR2 SVGAGI. The CDR3 protein is CASSRLAGTGELFF. The CDR3 bases are TGTGCCAGCAGCAGACTAGCGGGCACCGGGGAGCTGTTTTTT.

The V gene is TRBV5-1, the J gene TRBJ2-1; a possible D gene is TRBD2 (6 bases). This CDR3 is built from 13 residues. Germline CDR1 reads SGHRS; CDR2 reads YFSETQ. V lost 4 bases and J lost 2, with 7 bases in between. CDR3 DNA: TGCGCCAGCAGCCCGGGGGCCTACAATGAGCAGTTCTTC. Amino acids: CASSPGAYNEQFF.

V usage is TRBV4-1 and J usage is TRBJ1-1; D perhaps matches TRBD1 (5 bases). Trimming removed 0 bases from V and 5 bases from J, with 13 bases in between. Germline-derived CDR1 and CDR2 are MGHRA and YSYEKL. The CDR3 is 15 residues long. CDR3 loop: CASSQERGSRTEAFF. The CDR3 nucleotides read TGCGCCAGCAGCCAAGAGCGGGGGTCGCGGACTGAAGCTTTCTTT.

V gene TRBV15 combines with J gene TRBJ2-2; possible D gene TRBD1, 5 bases. V shed 3 bases and J shed 4 bases, with 12 bases lying between them. In germline, CDR1 is LNHNV, CDR2 YYDKDF (reference sequence). The CDR3 length is 15 residues. CDR3 loop: CATSRDKAFTGELFF. Here the CDR3 DNA reads TGTGCCACCAGCAGGGACAAAGCCTTCACCGGGGAGCTGTTTTTT.

Here the CDR3 reads CASSWDRDSYEQYF. Here the CDR3 DNA reads TGTGCCAGCAGCTGGGACCGGGACAGCTACGAGCAGTACTTC. The V and J genes are TRBV5-4 and TRBJ2-7, with 7 bases that match TRBD1. The CDR3 covers 14 residues. J gave up 3 bases and V 3 bases, and 6 bases lay outside the gene matches. Germline assignment: CDR1 SGHNT and CDR2 YYREEE (reference sequence).

This chain joins TRBV6-5 and TRBJ1-1; the D is unclear. The V end was cut by 2 bases, the J end by 1 base, with 5 bases between. Germline CDR1 MNHEY, CDR2 SVGAGI. The CDR3 is made up of 13 amino acids. CDR3 nucleotides: TGTGCCAGCAGTTACGAGAAGAACACTGAAGCTTTCTTT. It is translated as CASSYEKNTEAFF.

V and J are TRBV6-6 and TRBJ1-4; D is possibly TRBD1 (6 bases). Germline V CDR1 and CDR2: MNHNY, SVGAGI (reference sequence). The CDR3 has 16 residues. V was shortened by 6 bases and J by 4 bases, with 18 bases between the two germline ends. The CDR3 DNA follows: TGTGCCAGCAGCTCGGGACACCGAGGGCTTAATGAAAAACTGTTTTTT. This encodes CASSSGHRGLNEKLFF.

This clone was found a few times. The gene calls are TRBV10-3 and TRBJ2-1, with TRBD1 matching 9 bases. CDR3 size: 15 residues. V shed 6 bases, J shed 6 bases, and the junction held 9 bases outside the gene matches. From germline, CDR1 is ENHRY and CDR2 SYGVKD. The CDR3 nucleotides are TGTGCCATCAGACGACAGGGGGAAACCATCAATGAGCAGTTCTTC. The encoded protein is CAIRRQGETINEQFF.